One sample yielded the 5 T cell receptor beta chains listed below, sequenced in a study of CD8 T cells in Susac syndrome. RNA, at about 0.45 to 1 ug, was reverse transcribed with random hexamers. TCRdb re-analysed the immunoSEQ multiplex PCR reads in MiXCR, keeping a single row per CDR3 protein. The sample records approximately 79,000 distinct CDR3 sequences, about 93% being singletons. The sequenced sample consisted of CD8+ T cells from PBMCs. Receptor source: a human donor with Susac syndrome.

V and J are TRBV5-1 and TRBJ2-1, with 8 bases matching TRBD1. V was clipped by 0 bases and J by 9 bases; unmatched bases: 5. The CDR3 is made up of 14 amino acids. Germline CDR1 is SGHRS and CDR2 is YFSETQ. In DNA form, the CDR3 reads TGCGCCAGCAGCTTGGGGACAGGGATCCGTGAGCAGTTCTTC. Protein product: CASSLGTGIREQFF.

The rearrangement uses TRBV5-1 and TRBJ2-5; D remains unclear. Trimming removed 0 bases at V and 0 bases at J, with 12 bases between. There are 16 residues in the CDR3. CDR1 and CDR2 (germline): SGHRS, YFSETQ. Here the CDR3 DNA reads TGCGCCAGCAGCTTGGGGGTCGGCCGGGACCAAGAGACCCAGTACTTC. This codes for CASSLGVGRDQETQYF.

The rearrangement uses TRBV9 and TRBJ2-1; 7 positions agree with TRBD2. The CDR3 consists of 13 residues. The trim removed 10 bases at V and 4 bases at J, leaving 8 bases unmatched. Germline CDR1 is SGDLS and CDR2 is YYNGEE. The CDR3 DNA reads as TGTGCCTCGAATAGGGGAGGGTACAATGAGCAGTTCTTC. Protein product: CASNRGGYNEQFF.

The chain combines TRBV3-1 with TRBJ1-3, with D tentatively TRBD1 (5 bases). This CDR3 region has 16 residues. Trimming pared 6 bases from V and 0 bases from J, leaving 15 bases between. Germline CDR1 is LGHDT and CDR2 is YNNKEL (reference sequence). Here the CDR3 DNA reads TGTGCCAGCAGTCTCGGGACGGGCGGCTCTGGAAACACCATATATTTT. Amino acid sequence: CASSLGTGGSGNTIYF.

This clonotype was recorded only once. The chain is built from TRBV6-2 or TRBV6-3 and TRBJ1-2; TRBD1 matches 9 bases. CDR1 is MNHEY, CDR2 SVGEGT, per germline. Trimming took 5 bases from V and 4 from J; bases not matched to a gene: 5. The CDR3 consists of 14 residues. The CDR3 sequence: CASSPQGASYGYTF. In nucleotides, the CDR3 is TGTGCCAGCAGTCCACAGGGGGCCTCCTATGGCTACACCTTC.